The source of this T cell receptor (beta chain) is a study of shared clonotypes between healthy human individuals. Measured with immunoSEQ multiplex PCR; TCRdb has only the in-frame clones, and not every one. The table shows about 1,900,000 clones, with 85% to 95% occurring only once. About this clone itself: Its antigen is unidentified.

Whole-study results and caveats: Naive CD4 clonotypes were shared across a few donors at 4.5% to 6%.

Germline V CDR1 and CDR2: SGHRS, YFSETQ. The CDR3 is made up of 20 amino acids. The V gene end was trimmed by 5 bases and the J gene end by 0 bases; junction bases not matched to a gene: 13. The naive CD8 population came from CD45RO-negative cells selected for CCR7, without terminally differentiated effector memory CD45RA+ cells. What was sequenced was naive CD8+ T cells sorted from blood. The clonotype comes from a man aged 18 to 30 in good health. The gene calls are TRBV5-1 and TRBJ2-1; 14 bases are shared with TRBD2. The CDR3 loop reads CASSSGLAGGNKSSYNEQFF. The CDR3 nucleotides read TGCGCCAGCAGTTCCGGACTAGCGGGGGGAAACAAGAGCTCCTACAATGAGCAGTTCTTC.